The next 7 T cell receptor beta chains were all read from a single sample in a study of human T cells and chemical hapten exposure. Via MiXCR, TCRdb re-called the RACE reads, giving one row per CDR3 protein. This table has around 50,000 distinct CDR3 sequences, about 9.9% appearing once. Regarding time point: patch test 2, 6 weeks after DPC sensitization. The treatment was: therapeutic diphenylcyclopropenone sensitization with weekly scalp DPC. Sequencing was performed on whole blood, taken in connection with sensitization to the hapten diphenylcyclopropenone (DPC). All receptors come from a woman in her fifties or sixties with alopecia areata. Some clones in this sample may be carry-over from other donors' samples.

This clonotype came up a few times. The chain is built from TRBV5-1 and TRBJ2-1; 10 bases fit TRBD2. This CDR3 is built from 17 residues. Trimming at V came to 4 bases and at J to 0 bases, leaving 7 bases not matched to a gene. Germline values: CDR1 SGHRS, CDR2 YFSETQ. The CDR3 protein is CASSPRTSGYSYNEQFF. In DNA form, the CDR3 reads TGCGCCAGCAGCCCCCGGACTAGCGGCTACTCCTACAATGAGCAGTTCTTC. The whole variable domain, remainder taken from reference TRBV5-1 and TRBJ2-1, is KAGVTQTPRYLIKTRGQQVTLSCSPISGHRSVSWYQQTPGQGLQFLFEYFSETQRNKGNFPGRFSGRQFSNSRSEMNVSTLELGDSALYLCASSPRTSGYSYNEQFFGPGTRLTVL.

This clonotype showed up many times. The rearrangement uses TRBV2 and TRBJ1-5; perhaps TRBD1 as D (5 bases). Trimming took off 0 bases at V and 6 bases at J, with 9 bases between the two ends. This CDR3 spans 14 amino acids. Germline V CDR1 and CDR2: SNHLY, FYNNEI. The CDR3 nucleotides are TGTGCCAGCAGTGAAGCGCTTGGGGGTCAGCCCCAGCATTTT. Its translation is CASSEALGGQPQHF.

This clonotype was observed many times. The rearrangement joins TRBV7-9 to TRBJ1-2, with D possibly TRBD1 on 6 matching bases. Germline assignment: CDR1 SEHNR and CDR2 FQNEAQ (reference sequence). The V end lost 5 bases, the J end lost 2 bases, and 12 bases lay between the germline ends. CDR3 length: 14 amino acids. CDR3 coding DNA: TGTGCCAGCAGCCAGGGGTACAAGAACTATGGCTACACCTTC. Its translation is CASSQGYKNYGYTF.

This clonotype was counted only a few times. This chain connects TRBV29-1 to TRBJ2-1, with 7 bases lining up with TRBD2. CDR3 length: 10 residues. Germline V gives CDR1 SQVTM, CDR2 ANQGSEA. Germline trimming cut 7 bases from V and 7 bases from J; bases unmatched to any gene: 1. The CDR3 is CSAGRNEQFF. The CDR3 DNA follows: TGCAGCGCCGGGAGGAATGAGCAGTTCTTC.

This clonotype was counted ten times or more. The rearrangement joins TRBV29-1 to TRBJ2-5, with D hard to call. The CDR3 is 14 residues long. V lost 7 bases to trimming and J lost 1 base, with 16 bases between them. Germline CDR1 SQVTM, CDR2 ANQGSEA. The CDR3 bases are TGCAGCGCCGAGGTTGGGCGACTCCAAGAGACCCAGTACTTC. Encoded protein: CSAEVGRLQETQYF.

This clonotype was recorded a few times. The J gene is TRBJ2-5, the V gene TRBV7-2, with D tentatively TRBD2 (5 bases). V lost 1 base to trimming and J lost 2 bases, with 8 bases between them. The CDR3 length is 14 residues. Germline V lookup: CDR1 SGHTA, CDR2 FQGNSA. CDR3 residues: CASSLVTGQETQYF. The CDR3 DNA sequence: TGTGCCAGCAGCTTAGTAACGGGACAAGAGACCCAGTACTTC.

This clonotype was seen a few times. The chain has TRBV19 and TRBJ2-7; D call uncertain. Trimming removed 2 bases from V and 4 bases from J, with 6 bases in between. The CDR3 spans 12 residues. CDR1 is LNHDA, CDR2 SQIVND, per germline (reference sequence). CDR3 sequence (DNA): TGTGCCAGTAGTATAAACGGATACGAGCAGTACTTC. Protein: CASSINGYEQYF.